The 10 T cell receptor beta chains presented below share a single source sample, sequenced in a study of blood T cell repertoires in COVID-19. Assay used: immunoSEQ multiplex PCR; TCRdb lists only in-frame clones, some missing. The table includes about 220,000 clones, more than 75% detected once. The sample was peripheral blood. These receptors all stem from a woman aged 25 to 39 who had recovered from COVID-19.

The J gene is TRBJ2-5, the V gene TRBV5-1; D perhaps matches TRBD1 (6 bases). Germline V gene lookup returns CDR1 SGHRS and CDR2 YFSETQ. Trimming removed 1 base from V and 4 bases from J, with 14 bases in between. The length of the CDR3 is 15 residues. CDR3 in DNA: TGCGCCAGCAGCTTGTATCAGGGGCCCTTAGAGACCCAGTACTTC. This codes for CASSLYQGPLETQYF.

This clone was observed a few times. This rearrangement joins TRBV5-1 to TRBJ2-2; D unresolved. This CDR3 contains 14 residues. Germline-derived CDR1 and CDR2 are SGHRS and YFSETQ. V was shortened by 5 bases and J by 3 bases, with 11 bases between the two germline ends. The CDR3 reads CASSTTRYTGELFF. Written as DNA, the CDR3 is TGCGCCAGCAGTACGACTCGTTACACCGGGGAGCTGTTTTTT.

The CDR3 loop is CASSLAGPGGDTQYF. CDR3 sequence (DNA): TGTGCCAGCAGCTTAGCGGGGCCCGGAGGGGATACGCAGTATTTT. The V call is TRBV7-9, the J call TRBJ2-3, with D possibly TRBD2 on 6 matching bases. Trimming took off 0 bases at V and 6 bases at J, with 13 bases between the two ends. Germline lookup yields CDR1 SEHNR and CDR2 FQNEAQ (reference sequence). This CDR3 has 15 residues.

CDR3 amino acids: CASRPLLNLNQETQYF. As DNA, the CDR3 is TGTGCCAGCAGGCCCCTACTCAACCTAAACCAAGAGACCCAGTACTTC. The chain carries TRBV7-9 and TRBJ2-5; D is undetermined. CDR1 and CDR2 from the germline V gene are SEHNR and FQNEAQ (reference sequence). This CDR3 is 16 amino acids long. With 6 bases removed from V and 0 bases from J, the gap between germline ends came to 17 bases.

This sequence joins TRBV10-1 and TRBJ2-3; no definite D call. CDR1 WNHNN and CDR2 SYGVQD come from the germline V gene (reference sequence). This CDR3 comprises 19 residues. V shed 0 bases and J shed 2 bases, with 21 bases lying between them. CDR3 region: CASSESSAGRHPTTDTQYF. CDR3 nucleotides: TGCGCCAGCAGTGAGTCCTCGGCAGGCCGTCATCCTACCACAGATACGCAGTATTTT.

This chain links TRBV11-2 with TRBJ2-5; 8 bases are a match to TRBD1. Trimming took 5 bases from V and 4 from J; bases not matched to a gene: 6. CDR1 and CDR2 (germline): SGHAT, FQNNGV. This CDR3 has 14 residues. The CDR3 nucleotides are TGTGCCAGCAGCCCTACAGGGGGTCTAGAGACCCAGTACTTC. Translating gives CASSPTGGLETQYF. The whole variable domain, remainder taken from reference TRBV11-2 and TRBJ2-5, is EAGVAQSPRYKIIEKRQSVAFWCNPISGHATLYWYQQILGQGPKLLIQFQNNGVVDDSQLPKDRFSAERLKGVDSTLKIQPAKLEDSAVYLCASSPTGGLETQYFGPGTRLLVL.

This chain links TRBV2 with TRBJ2-3; 7 bases agree with TRBD2. The V and J ends lost 1 base and 5 bases, in that order; junction bases with no gene match: 18. Per the germline V gene, CDR1 is SNHLY and CDR2 is FYNNEI. CDR3 length: 19 residues. CDR3 DNA sequence: TGTGCCAGCAGTGAAGAGCCGGGGGGATTCAGACTGCCCGTAGATACGCAGTATTTT. Protein sequence: CASSEEPGGFRLPVDTQYF.

The chain combines TRBV29-1 with TRBJ1-5, with 8 bases lining up with TRBD1. This CDR3 spans 14 amino acids. J gave up 2 bases and V 6 bases, and 6 bases lay outside the gene matches. Germline V gene sequence: CDR1 SQVTM, CDR2 ANQGSEA. In nucleotides, the CDR3 is TGCAGCGTCGGACAGGGTGTGGGCAATCAGCCCCAGCATTTT. Translation: CSVGQGVGNQPQHF. Complete variable domain (other parts from reference TRBV29-1 and TRBJ1-5): SAVISQKPSRDICQRGTSLTIQCQVDSQVTMMFWYRQQPGQSLTLIATANQGSEATYESGFVIDKFPISRPNLTFSTLTVSNMSPEDSSIYLCSVGQGVGNQPQHFGDGTRLSIL.

J is TRBJ2-7 and V is TRBV7-9, with 8 bases identical to TRBD1. From germline, CDR1 is SEHNR and CDR2 FQNEAQ (reference sequence). V trimming: 2 bases; J trimming: 1 base; junction bases outside the gene matches: 7. The CDR3 is made up of 16 amino acids. The CDR3 spells CASSLPGTGKSYEQYF. CDR3 coding DNA: TGTGCCAGCAGCTTACCCGGGACAGGAAAGTCCTACGAGCAGTACTTC.

CDR3 in amino acids: CASSIEPWSGRTDTQYF. CDR3 nucleotides: TGTGCCAGCAGCATAGAACCCTGGAGCGGTCGCACAGATACGCAGTATTTT. The chain employs TRBV5-4 and TRBJ2-3; TRBD2 is a possible D gene (5 bases). The V and J ends lost 4 bases and 1 base respectively, with 19 bases between them. The CDR3 spans 17 residues. The germline V gene has CDR1 SGHNT and CDR2 YYREEE (reference sequence).